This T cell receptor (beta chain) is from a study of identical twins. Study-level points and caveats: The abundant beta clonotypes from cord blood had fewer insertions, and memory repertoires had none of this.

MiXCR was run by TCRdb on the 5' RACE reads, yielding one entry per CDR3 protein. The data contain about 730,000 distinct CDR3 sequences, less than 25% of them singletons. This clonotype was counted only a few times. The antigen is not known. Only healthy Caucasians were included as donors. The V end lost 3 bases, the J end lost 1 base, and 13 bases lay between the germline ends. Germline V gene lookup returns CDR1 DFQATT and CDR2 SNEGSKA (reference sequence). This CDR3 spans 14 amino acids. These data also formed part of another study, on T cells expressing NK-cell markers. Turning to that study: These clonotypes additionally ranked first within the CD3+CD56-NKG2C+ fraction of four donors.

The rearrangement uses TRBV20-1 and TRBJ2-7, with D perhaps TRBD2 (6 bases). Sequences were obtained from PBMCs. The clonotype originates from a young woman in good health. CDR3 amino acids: CSASHRGNSYEQYF. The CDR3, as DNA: TGCAGTGCTAGCCACCGCGGGAATTCCTACGAGCAGTACTTC.